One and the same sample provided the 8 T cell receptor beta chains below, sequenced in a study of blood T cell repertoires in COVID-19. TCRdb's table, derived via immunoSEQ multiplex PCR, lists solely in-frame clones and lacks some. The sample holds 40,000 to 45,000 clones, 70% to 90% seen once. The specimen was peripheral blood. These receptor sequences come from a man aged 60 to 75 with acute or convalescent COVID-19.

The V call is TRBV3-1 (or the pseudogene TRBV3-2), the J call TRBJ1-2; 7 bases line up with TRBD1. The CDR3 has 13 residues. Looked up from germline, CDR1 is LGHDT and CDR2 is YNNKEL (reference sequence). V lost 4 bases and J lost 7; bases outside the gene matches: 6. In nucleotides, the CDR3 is TGTGCCAGCAGCCTTAGACAGGGAATTGGCTACACCTTC. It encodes CASSLRQGIGYTF.

CDR3 amino acids: CTGVAGTSTDTQYF. CDR3 nucleotides: TGCACCGGTGTGGCAGGAACTAGCACAGATACGCAGTATTTT. The chain uses TRBV29-1 and TRBJ2-3, with D hard to call. Germline CDR1 is SQVTM and CDR2 is ANQGSEA. This CDR3 comprises 14 residues.

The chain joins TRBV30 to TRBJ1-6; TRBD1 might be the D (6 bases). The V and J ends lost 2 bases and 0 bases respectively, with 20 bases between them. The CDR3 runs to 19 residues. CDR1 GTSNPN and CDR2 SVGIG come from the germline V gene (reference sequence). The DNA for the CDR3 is TGTGCCTGGAGTTACGCAGCGACAGGCCTGAGCTCCTATAATTCACCCCTCCACTTT. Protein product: CAWSYAATGLSSYNSPLHF.

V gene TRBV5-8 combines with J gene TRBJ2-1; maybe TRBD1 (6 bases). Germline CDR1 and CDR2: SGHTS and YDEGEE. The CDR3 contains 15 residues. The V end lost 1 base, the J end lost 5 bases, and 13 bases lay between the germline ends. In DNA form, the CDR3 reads TGTGCCAGCAGCTTGCTGGGACAAACTCACAATGAGCAGTTCTTC. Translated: CASSLLGQTHNEQFF.

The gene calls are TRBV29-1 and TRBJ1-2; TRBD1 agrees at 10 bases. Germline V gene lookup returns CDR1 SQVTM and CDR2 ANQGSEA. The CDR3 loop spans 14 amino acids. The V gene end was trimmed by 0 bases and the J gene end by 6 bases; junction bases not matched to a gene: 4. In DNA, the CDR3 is TGCAGCGTTGAAGAAGGGGACAGGGGTGATGGCTACACCTTC. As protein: CSVEEGDRGDGYTF.

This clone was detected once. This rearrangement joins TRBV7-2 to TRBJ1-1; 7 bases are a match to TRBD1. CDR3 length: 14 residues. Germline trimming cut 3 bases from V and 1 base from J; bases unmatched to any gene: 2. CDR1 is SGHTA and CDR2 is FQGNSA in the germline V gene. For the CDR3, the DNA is TGTGCCAGCAGCTTTACAGGGGAGAACACTGAAGCTTTCTTT. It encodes CASSFTGENTEAFF.

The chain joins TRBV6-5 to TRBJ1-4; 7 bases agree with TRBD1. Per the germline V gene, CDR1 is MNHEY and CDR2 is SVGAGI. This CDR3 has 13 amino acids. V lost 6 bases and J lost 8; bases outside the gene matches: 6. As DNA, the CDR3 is TGTGCCAGCAGCATAGGGACAGACGAAAAACTGTTTTTT. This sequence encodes CASSIGTDEKLFF.

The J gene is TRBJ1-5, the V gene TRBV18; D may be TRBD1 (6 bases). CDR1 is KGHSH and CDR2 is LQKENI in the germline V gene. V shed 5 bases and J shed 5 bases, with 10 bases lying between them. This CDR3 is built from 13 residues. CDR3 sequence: CASSIQGDQPQHF. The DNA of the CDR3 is TGTGCCAGCTCAATACAGGGTGATCAGCCCCAGCATTTT.